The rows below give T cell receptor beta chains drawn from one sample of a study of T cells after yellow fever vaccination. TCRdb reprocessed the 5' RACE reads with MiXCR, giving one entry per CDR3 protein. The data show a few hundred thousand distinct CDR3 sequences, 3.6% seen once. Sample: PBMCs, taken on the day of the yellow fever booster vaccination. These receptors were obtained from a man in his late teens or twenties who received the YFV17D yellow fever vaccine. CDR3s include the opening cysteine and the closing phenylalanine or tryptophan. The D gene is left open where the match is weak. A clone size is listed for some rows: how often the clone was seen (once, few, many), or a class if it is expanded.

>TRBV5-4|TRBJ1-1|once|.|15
TGTGCCAGCAGCTTGGATGAAGGCCCGAACACTGAAGCTTTCTTT
CASSLDEGPNTEAFF
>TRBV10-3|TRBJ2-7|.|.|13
TGTGCCATCAGTAGAGACACCATCTACGAGCAGTACTTC
CAISRDTIYEQYF
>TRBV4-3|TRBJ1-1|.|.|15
TGCGCCAGCAGCCCGCGCAGAGACGGGAACACTGAAGCTTTCTTT
CASSPRRDGNTEAFF
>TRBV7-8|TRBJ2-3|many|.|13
TGTGCCAGCAGCCCCCCCAAAATAGATACGCAGTATTTT
CASSPPKIDTQYF
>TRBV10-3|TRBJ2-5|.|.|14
TGTGCCATCAGTGAGGGTCCCCTCCAAGAGACCCAGTACTTC
CAISEGPLQETQYF
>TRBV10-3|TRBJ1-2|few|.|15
TGTGCCATCAGTGTCGGCAGGGAAGCCGACTATGGCTACACCTTC
CAISVGREADYGYTF
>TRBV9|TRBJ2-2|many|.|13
TGTGCCAGCAGCGTAGCTCGGATCGGGGAGCTGTTTTTT
CASSVARIGELFF
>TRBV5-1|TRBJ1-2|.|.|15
TGCGCCAGCAGCTCCTTGGACACGTCTAACTATGGCTACACCTTC
CASSSLDTSNYGYTF
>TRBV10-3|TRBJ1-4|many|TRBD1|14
TGTGCCATCAGCGGACAGGGGATTAGCGAAAAACTGTTTTTT
CAISGQGISEKLFF
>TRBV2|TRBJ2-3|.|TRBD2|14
TGTGCCGGTAACGGGGGGGCCTCTACAGATACGCAGTATTTT
CAGNGGASTDTQYF
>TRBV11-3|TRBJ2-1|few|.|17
TGTGCCAGCAGCCTCGACACTGGGCAGGGCGGAATATTTGAGCAGTTCTTC
CASSLDTGQGGIFEQFF
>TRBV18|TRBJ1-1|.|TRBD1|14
TGTGCCAGCTCACGGGACAGGAGTAACACTGAAGCTTTCTTT
CASSRDRSNTEAFF
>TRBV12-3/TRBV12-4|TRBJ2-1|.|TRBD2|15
TGTGCCAGCAGTCGCAGCGGGGGGGCCTTCAATGAGCAGTTCTTC
CASSRSGGAFNEQFF
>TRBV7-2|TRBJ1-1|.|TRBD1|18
TGTGCCAGCAGCTTAGTTGGGACAGGGGGCGCGGGGAACACTGAAGCTTTCTTT
CASSLVGTGGAGNTEAFF
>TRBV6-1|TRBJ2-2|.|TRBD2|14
TGTGCCAGTACCCCGGGGAGGGACACCGGGGAGCTGTTTTTT
CASTPGRDTGELFF
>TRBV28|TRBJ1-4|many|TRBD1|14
TGTGCCAGCAGTCTGGGACAGAATAATGAAAAACTGTTTTTT
CASSLGQNNEKLFF
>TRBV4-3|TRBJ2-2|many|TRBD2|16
TGCGCCAGCAGCCAAGAGCTAGCGGGGGGAACCGGGGAGCTGTTTTTT
CASSQELAGGTGELFF
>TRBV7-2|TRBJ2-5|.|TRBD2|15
TGTGCCAGCAGCTCTGGCGGGGGGTGGAGAGAGACCCAGTACTTC
CASSSGGGWRETQYF
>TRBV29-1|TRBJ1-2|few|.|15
TGCAGCGCAACTATATCGGGAGCTGGGAGGGAGGGCTACACCTTC
CSATISGAGREGYTF
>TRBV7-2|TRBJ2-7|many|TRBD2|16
TGTGCCAGCAGCCCCCTAGCGGGGGGCCCGACCTACGAGCAGTACTTC
CASSPLAGGPTYEQYF
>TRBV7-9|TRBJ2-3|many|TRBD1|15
TGTGCCAGCAGCCAGACAGGGGGCCGGGCAGATACGCAGTATTTT
CASSQTGGRADTQYF
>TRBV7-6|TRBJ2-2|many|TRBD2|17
TGTGCCAGCAGCAAACTAGCGGGGGGGCCAGGGACCGGGGAGCTGTTTTTT
CASSKLAGGPGTGELFF
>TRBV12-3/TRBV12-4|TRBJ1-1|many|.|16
TGTGCCAGCAGTTTAGCGCTGTCAGGGCCTCCCCGTGAAGCTTTCTTT
CASSLALSGPPREAFF
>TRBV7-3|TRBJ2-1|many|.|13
TGTGCCAGCAGCACTGGACACCCCAATGAGCAGTTCTTC
CASSTGHPNEQFF
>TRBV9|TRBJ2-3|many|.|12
TGTGCCAGCAGCGTAGGGGGGGATACGCAGTATTTT
CASSVGGDTQYF
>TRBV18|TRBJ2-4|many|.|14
TGTGCCAGCTCACCACGAATCGGCCAAAACATTCAGTACTTC
CASSPRIGQNIQYF
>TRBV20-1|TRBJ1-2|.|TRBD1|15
TGCAGTGCTAGAGATCCGAAGGACAGGGTGGATGGCTACACCTTC
CSARDPKDRVDGYTF
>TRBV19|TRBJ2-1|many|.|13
TGTGCCAGTAGTATAGATCTTAAGGGGGAGCAGTTCTTC
CASSIDLKGEQFF
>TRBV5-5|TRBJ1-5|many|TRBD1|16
TGTGCCAGCAGCCCTGCGGACAGGTTAGATAATCAGCCCCAGCATTTT
CASSPADRLDNQPQHF
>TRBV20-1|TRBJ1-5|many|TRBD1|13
TGCAGTGCTAGAGGACAGGGGGCCCAGCCCCAGCATTTT
CSARGQGAQPQHF
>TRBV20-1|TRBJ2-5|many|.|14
TGCAGTGCTAGAGGTCTAGCAAAACAAGAGACCCAGTACTTC
CSARGLAKQETQYF